This TCR beta chain was identified during a study of shared clonotypes between healthy human individuals. About the research overall: Plates per donor: three CD4 naive, three CD4 memory, two CD8 naive, one CD8 memory.

Study-level findings and limits: Sharing across four donors was seen in 4% to 5.5% of naive CD4 clonotypes.

CD45RO-negative, CCR7-positively selected cells formed the naive CD8 fraction, excluding terminally differentiated effector memory CD45RA+ cells. Donors, healthy HIV-negative adults, lacked recent acute infections or vaccinations. CDR3 size: 14 residues. Between the trimmed V and J ends, which lost 10 bases and 0 bases, there was a span of 15 bases. CDR1 and CDR2 from the germline V gene are WSHSY and SAAADI. In regard to this clone: Its target is not known.

In the authors' methods: Junction-only immunoSEQ data arrived without quality scores, meaning filtering differed. This table comes from immunoSEQ multiplex PCR, and its TCRdb copy is limited to in-frame clones, with some not included. That table supplies the V and J calls and clone size; D and trimming were determined from the DNA. Of approximately 600,000 clones in the sample, roughly 96% are singletons; the top ten hold about 0.11%. This chain links TRBV10-2 with TRBJ1-1; D gene uncertain. Sequences were obtained from naive CD8+ T cells sorted from blood. The origin of this receptor is a woman aged 25 to 45 in good health. CDR3 protein: CATTSGSLNTEAFF. In nucleotides, the CDR3 is TGCGCCACTACATCAGGCAGCCTGAACACTGAAGCTTTCTTT.